Here is one TCR beta chain with its context. The sample is drawn from a study of response to subunit inactivated influenza vaccine. CDR3 length: 18 amino acids. Between the trimmed V and J ends, which lost 6 bases and 1 base, there was a span of 19 bases. Germline CDR1 reads LNHDA; CDR2 reads SQIVND (reference sequence). TCRdb used MiXCR to reprocess the RT-PCR reads, holding one entry per CDR3 protein. Here the sample spans about 300,000 distinct CDR3 sequences, roughly 22% being singletons. The sample in question was PBMCs from blood, obtained 21 months after vaccination. The chain combines TRBV19 with TRBJ1-6; D may be TRBD1 (5 bases). This receptor was obtained from a man in his fifties or sixties who received an inactivated influenza vaccine. The CDR3: CASRNDRDFGSYNSPLHF. The DNA for the CDR3 is TGTGCCAGTAGGAACGACCGGGACTTTGGATCCTATAATTCACCCCTCCACTTT.